These 26 T cell receptor beta chains share one sample of origin, sequenced in a study of early stage breast cancer tumors. Assay: immunoSEQ multiplex PCR; the TCRdb copy retains only in-frame clones and omits some. This sample has just over 50,000 clones, with 78% found just once. The sequenced sample consisted of blood. These receptors were collected from a person aged 35 to 50 with breast cancer.

The chain links TRBV28 to TRBJ2-3, with D unclear. The CDR3 is made up of 15 amino acids. From germline, CDR1 is MDHEN and CDR2 SYDVKM. The ends were cut back, 6 bases at V and 0 bases at J, with 13 bases in the middle. The CDR3 region is CASSSSDGSTDTQYF. The DNA for the CDR3 is TGTGCCAGCAGCAGTTCGGACGGAAGCACAGATACGCAGTATTTT.

The chain has TRBV29-1 and TRBJ2-6; either TRBD1 or TRBD2 may supply D (6 bases each). CDR1 and CDR2 from the germline V gene are SQVTM and ANQGSEA. Trimming stripped 3 bases from V and 4 bases from J, with 10 bases between. CDR3 size: 14 residues. CDR3 amino acids: CSVDGGGGANVLTF. The CDR3 DNA sequence: TGCAGCGTTGACGGGGGCGGCGGGGCCAACGTCCTGACTTTC.

This rearrangement joins TRBV10-3 to TRBJ2-5, with D perhaps TRBD2 (6 bases). In germline, CDR1 is ENHRY, CDR2 SYGVKD. V was cut by 6 bases and J by 3 bases, with 17 bases left in between. There are 15 residues in the CDR3. Here the CDR3 DNA reads TGTGCCATCAGCGGAGGGAATGAAATGGAAGAGACCCAGTACTTC. Its protein is CAISGGNEMEETQYF.

The chain employs TRBV4-1 and TRBJ2-2; 11 positions agree with TRBD2. Trimming took 0 bases from V and 3 from J; bases not matched to a gene: 6. Germline loops: CDR1 MGHRA, CDR2 YSYEKL. The CDR3 covers 18 residues. This CDR3 reads CASSQESLAGGYTGELFF. CDR3 sequence (DNA): TGCGCCAGCAGCCAAGAATCCCTAGCGGGAGGATACACCGGGGAGCTGTTTTTT.

V gene TRBV27 combines with J gene TRBJ1-2; 7 nucleotides align to TRBD1. Germline CDR1 reads MNHEY; CDR2 reads SMNVEV (reference sequence). V shed 2 bases and J 4 bases; nucleotides not matched to a gene: 1. The CDR3 runs to 13 residues. For the CDR3, the DNA is TGTGCCAGCAGTTTACAGGGGGGCTATGGCTACACCTTC. Translating gives CASSLQGGYGYTF.

CDR3: CASSLSLAGGGTGELFF. CDR3 DNA sequence: TGCGCCAGCAGCTTGAGCCTAGCGGGAGGTGGTACCGGGGAGCTGTTTTTT. The rearrangement joins TRBV5-1 to TRBJ2-2; 11 bases match TRBD2. This CDR3 region has 17 residues. V was pared by 1 base and J by 5 bases, with 7 bases of the junction left unmatched. Germline V gives CDR1 SGHRS, CDR2 YFSETQ. Together with reference TRBV5-1 and TRBJ2-2, the CDR3 gives the full variable domain: KAGVTQTPRYLIKTRGQQVTLSCSPISGHRSVSWYQQTPGQGLQFLFEYFSETQRNKGNFPGRFSGRQFSNSRSEMNVSTLELGDSALYLCASSLSLAGGGTGELFFGEGSRLTVL.

The V call is TRBV5-1, the J call TRBJ1-5, with D possibly being TRBD1 (5 bases). Germline CDR1 and CDR2: SGHRS and YFSETQ. There are 16 residues in the CDR3. V lost 9 bases, J lost 0 bases, and 19 bases lay in between. CDR3 in amino acids: CAKQWGWGYSNQPQHF. The CDR3 nucleotides read TGCGCCAAGCAATGGGGCTGGGGTTATAGCAATCAGCCCCAGCATTTT.

The chain is built from TRBV11-2 and TRBJ1-2; D may be TRBD1 (5 bases). Trimming left V 1 base short and J 5 bases short, with 11 bases between. This CDR3 has 14 amino acids. Germline values: CDR1 SGHAT, CDR2 FQNNGV. The CDR3, as DNA: TGTGCCAGCAGCTTAGTAACAGGCCCGTATGGCTACACCTTC. Its protein product is CASSLVTGPYGYTF. Using reference TRBV11-2 and TRBJ1-2 for the parts outside the CDR3, the full variable domain is EAGVAQSPRYKIIEKRQSVAFWCNPISGHATLYWYQQILGQGPKLLIQFQNNGVVDDSQLPKDRFSAERLKGVDSTLKIQPAKLEDSAVYLCASSLVTGPYGYTFGSGTRLTVV.

The gene calls are TRBV27 and TRBJ2-3; 11 bases line up with TRBD2. The germline V gene has CDR1 MNHEY and CDR2 SMNVEV (reference sequence). The V and J ends lost 6 bases and 6 bases, in that order; junction bases with no gene match: 8. The CDR3 length is 15 residues. CDR3 loop: CASSRTSGRGDTQYF. In nucleotides, the CDR3 is TGTGCCAGCAGCCGAACTAGCGGGAGAGGGGATACGCAGTATTTT.

V usage is TRBV4-2 and J usage is TRBJ1-5, with D hard to call. Germline CDR1 is LGHNA and CDR2 is YNFKEQ. CDR3 length equals 17 residues. V was shortened by 0 bases and J by 1 base, with 13 bases between the two germline ends. The CDR3, as DNA: TGTGCCAGCAGCCAAGATTCATACGGAGGGAGCAATCAGCCCCAGCATTTT. Encoded protein: CASSQDSYGGSNQPQHF.

The rearrangement uses TRBV7-2 and TRBJ1-2; TRBD1 might be the D (5 bases). The CDR3 has 13 residues. Germline CDR1 reads SGHTA; CDR2 reads FQGNSA. Trimming shortened V by 3 bases and J by 8 bases, and 13 bases separated the two germline ends. The DNA of the CDR3 is TGTGCCAGCAGCTTCCAGGGAGCGGAGGGCTACACCTTC. This translates into CASSFQGAEGYTF. Together with reference TRBV7-2 and TRBJ1-2, the CDR3 gives the full variable domain: GAGVSQSPSNKVTEKGKDVELRCDPISGHTALYWYRQSLGQGLEFLIYFQGNSAPDKSGLPSDRFSAERTGGSVSTLTIQRTQQEDSAVYLCASSFQGAEGYTFGSGTRLTVV.

This chain connects TRBV19 to TRBJ2-1; 10 bases line up with TRBD2. Losses at the gene ends were 1 base for V and 6 bases for J; bases not matched to a gene: 6. Looked up from germline, CDR1 is LNHDA and CDR2 is SQIVND (reference sequence). The CDR3 extends over 16 amino acids. The CDR3 nucleotides read TGTGCCAGTAGTATAGTCATCCTAGCGGGAGTCAATGAGCAGTTCTTC. Residues: CASSIVILAGVNEQFF.

The chain employs TRBV11-1 and TRBJ2-1; D is possibly TRBD2 (5 bases). Trimming took off 3 bases at V and 0 bases at J, with 9 bases between the two ends. This CDR3 has 15 amino acids. Germline CDR1 reads SGHAT; CDR2 reads FQDESV (reference sequence). The CDR3, as DNA: TGTGCCAGCAGCTTCGGGATTGCCTCCTACAATGAGCAGTTCTTC. Residues: CASSFGIASYNEQFF.

The chain uses TRBV18 and TRBJ2-5; no clear D gene. The assigned J gene may be wrong: the sequence end matches TRBJ2-7 better. Germline CDR1 is KGHSH and CDR2 is LQKENI. This CDR3 comprises 13 residues. As DNA, the CDR3 is TGTGCCAGCTCACCATCACCTACCTACGAGCAGTACTTC. Its protein is CASSPSPTYEQYF.

This chain links TRBV27 with TRBJ2-1; D ambiguous. Germline V gene lookup returns CDR1 MNHEY and CDR2 SMNVEV (reference sequence). Trimming left V 4 bases short and J 7 bases short, with 14 bases between. CDR3 length equals 14 residues. The CDR3 bases are TGTGCCAGCAGTTCATTTGGCGTTCCGAATGAGCAGTTCTTC. Translated: CASSSFGVPNEQFF.

This clone was detected only once. The chain recombines TRBV5-1 with TRBJ1-5; D is possibly TRBD1 (5 bases). This CDR3 has 14 residues. The germline V and J ends were trimmed by 4 bases and 7 bases, with 15 bases remaining between them. Germline CDR1 is SGHRS and CDR2 is YFSETQ. CDR3 sequence (DNA): TGCGCCAGCAGCCCCGGGACGGAGGGGCAGCCCCAGCATTTT. Its protein is CASSPGTEGQPQHF.

The chain combines TRBV5-6 with TRBJ2-2, with D perhaps TRBD2 (6 bases). Per the germline V gene, CDR1 is SGHDT and CDR2 is YYEEEE. This CDR3 is 17 amino acids long. Trimming took off 4 bases at V and 1 base at J, with 17 bases between the two ends. CDR3 nucleotides: TGTGCCAGCAGCCCAACTGGACGGAGGGTGAACACCGGGGAGCTGTTTTTT. Translating gives CASSPTGRRVNTGELFF. Based on the CDR3 plus reference TRBV5-6 and TRBJ2-2, the full variable domain is DAGVTQSPTHLIKTRGQQVTLRCSPKSGHDTVSWYQQALGQGPQFIFQYYEEEERQRGNFPDRFSGHQFPNYSSELNVNALLLGDSALYLCASSPTGRRVNTGELFFGEGSRLTVL.

The genes are TRBV2 and TRBJ1-5; 9 positions match TRBD1. After removal of 8 bases from V and 0 bases from J, the junction contained 2 bases not matched to a gene. The germline gives CDR1 SNHLY, CDR2 FYNNEI. This CDR3 has 14 residues. The CDR3 DNA follows: TGTGCCAGCGGGACAGGGCTTAGCAATCAGCCCCAGCATTTT. Protein product: CASGTGLSNQPQHF.

The V call is TRBV5-1, the J call TRBJ2-3; D uncertain. V was trimmed by 4 bases and J by 10 bases, leaving 10 bases between them. The CDR3 is made up of 11 amino acids. Germline CDR1 SGHRS, CDR2 YFSETQ. In DNA, the CDR3 is TGCGCCAGCAGCGATTCGGTAGCGCAGTATTTT. It is translated as CASSDSVAQYF.

The J gene is TRBJ1-1, the V gene TRBV18; D call uncertain. The CDR3 spans 17 residues. Germline-derived CDR1 and CDR2 are KGHSH and LQKENI. The V gene lost 0 bases and the J gene lost 0 bases, with 14 bases spanning the gap. The CDR3 bases are TGTGCCAGCTCACCACCCACTCGGACGTTGATGAACACTGAAGCTTTCTTT. Translating gives CASSPPTRTLMNTEAFF.

The chain is built from TRBV5-4 and TRBJ1-3; D is perhaps TRBD1 (6 bases). V gave up 4 bases and J gave up 5 bases, with 16 bases separating them. Germline V gives CDR1 SGHNT, CDR2 YYREEE (reference sequence). The CDR3 spans 15 residues. This chain's CDR3 is CASSLDRSTRNTIYF. CDR3 bases: TGTGCCAGCAGCCTGGACAGATCTACGCGAAACACCATATATTTT.

The chain has TRBV19 and TRBJ2-1; a weak D match, TRBD2 (5 bases). V was clipped by 5 bases and J by 2 bases, with 10 bases between them. This CDR3 region has 14 residues. Germline V lookup: CDR1 LNHDA, CDR2 SQIVND (reference sequence). The CDR3 DNA reads TGTGCCAGTAGTTCGACCGGGACCTACAATGAGCAGTTCTTC. This gives the protein CASSSTGTYNEQFF.

The CDR3, as DNA: TGTGCCAGCAGCTTAGGTAGAAACACCATATATTTT. This gives the protein CASSLGRNTIYF. The chain has TRBV7-2 and TRBJ1-3, with D hard to call. Germline V lookup: CDR1 SGHTA, CDR2 FQGNSA. Trimming shortened V by 1 base and J by 5 bases, and 3 bases separated the two germline ends. The CDR3 runs to 12 residues.

The CDR3 region has the DNA TGTGCCAGCAGCTTATCAGGAGGAGCTGGAAACACCATATATTTT. This encodes CASSLSGGAGNTIYF. This rearrangement joins TRBV7-9 to TRBJ1-3; no clear D gene. With 2 bases removed from V and 2 bases from J, the gap between germline ends came to 10 bases. The germline V gene has CDR1 SEHNR and CDR2 FQNEAQ (reference sequence). This CDR3 comprises 15 residues.

This chain connects TRBV4-2 to TRBJ2-7; TRBD1 matches at 7 bases. The length of the CDR3 is 15 residues. The trim removed 3 bases at V and 0 bases at J, leaving 5 bases unmatched. Germline V gives CDR1 LGHNA, CDR2 YNFKEQ. The CDR3 region is CASSHPGQLSYEQYF. The CDR3 DNA reads TGTGCCAGCAGCCACCCGGGACAGCTCTCCTACGAGCAGTACTTC.

The CDR3 DNA sequence: TGTGCCAGCAGTGAAAACCCTACCTGGGGCGGGCACATTCAGTACTTC. Amino acids: CASSENPTWGGHIQYF. The chain links TRBV2 to TRBJ2-4, with D possibly being TRBD1 or TRBD2 (5 bases each). This CDR3 is 16 amino acids long. CDR1 is SNHLY, CDR2 FYNNEI, per germline. The V gene lost 2 bases and the J gene lost 8 bases, with 19 bases spanning the gap.